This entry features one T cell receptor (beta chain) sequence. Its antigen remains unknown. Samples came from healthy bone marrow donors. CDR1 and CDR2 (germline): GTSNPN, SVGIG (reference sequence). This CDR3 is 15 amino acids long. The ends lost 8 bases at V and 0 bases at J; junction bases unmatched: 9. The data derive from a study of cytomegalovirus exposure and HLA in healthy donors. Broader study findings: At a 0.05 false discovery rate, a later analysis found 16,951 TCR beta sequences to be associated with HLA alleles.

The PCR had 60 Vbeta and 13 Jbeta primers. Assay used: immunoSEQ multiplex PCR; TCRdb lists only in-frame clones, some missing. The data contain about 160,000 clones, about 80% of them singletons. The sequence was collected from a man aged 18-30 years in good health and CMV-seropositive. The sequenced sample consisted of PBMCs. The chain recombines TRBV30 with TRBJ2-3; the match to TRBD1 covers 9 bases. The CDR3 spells CAIGQGNPSTDTQYF. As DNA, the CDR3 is TGTGCCATTGGACAGGGGAATCCTAGCACAGATACGCAGTATTTT.